This is a list of T cell receptor beta chains from one sample in a study of T-cell reconstitution after alpha-beta-depleted transplantation in children. TCRdb reprocessed the PCR reads with MiXCR, giving one entry per CDR3 protein. Among about 360,000 distinct CDR3 sequences listed, about 14% were seen once. Here the sequenced sample was PBMCs, taken from the stem cell graft. The receptors were gathered from a human donor who donated a stem cell graft to a child with Fanconi anemia. The CDR3 runs from the conserved cysteine through the conserved F or W. The D gene is left open where the match is weak. Expanded clones get a size class; other rows say once, few or many, or leave the size out.

TRBJ1-5,-,TRBV28,-,TGTGCCAGCAGTTTAGGCGGGTATAGCAATCAGCCCCAGCATTTT,CASSLGGYSNQPQHF
TRBJ2-3,-,TRBV29-1,many,TGCAGCGTTGGGACGGCCACAGATACGCAGTATTTT,CSVGTATDTQYF
TRBJ2-3,TRBD2,TRBV10-3,many,TGTGCCACCCGGACTAGCGGGGGGGCCAGTTTGTTGTATTTT,CATRTSGGASLLYF
TRBJ2-5,TRBD2,TRBV20-1,-,TGCAGTGCTGGCCGGGGGGGCGAGACCCAGTACTTC,CSAGRGGETQYF
TRBJ2-3,-,TRBV14,-,TGTGCCAGCAGCCCAAGCGGGTTTCCATCAGATACGCAGTATTTT,CASSPSGFPSDTQYF
TRBJ2-1,-,TRBV19,few,TGTGCCAGTAGTATCTCCTTGGGACCCTACAATGAGCAGTTCTTC,CASSISLGPYNEQFF
TRBJ2-3,TRBD1,TRBV10-3,many,TGTGCCACCCGGGACAGTAATCAGCGTCCAGATACGCAGTATTTT,CATRDSNQRPDTQYF
TRBJ1-1,-,TRBV7-9,few,TGTGCCAGCAGCCAACCATTAATCGGAGGAACTGAAGCTTTCTTT,CASSQPLIGGTEAFF
TRBJ1-5,-,TRBV15,-,TGTGCCACCAGCAGAGATATTAACCCCGGCCATCAGCCCCAGCATTTT,CATSRDINPGHQPQHF
TRBJ1-2,-,TRBV10-3,few,TGTGCCATCGGGCAGGGTTCCCACTATGGCTACACCTTC,CAIGQGSHYGYTF
TRBJ1-3,TRBD1,TRBV12-3/TRBV12-4,few,TGTGCCAGCAGCTCCGTTGGGACAGGGGTGAACACCATATATTTT,CASSSVGTGVNTIYF
TRBJ2-1,TRBD1,TRBV6-1,-,TGTGCCAGCAGTCCGGCAGGGGGCCAGGATGAGCAGTTCTTC,CASSPAGGQDEQFF
TRBJ2-3,-,TRBV20-1,many,TGCAGTGCTAGAGACCCGTTAGGGGACACAGATACGCAGTATTTT,CSARDPLGDTDTQYF
TRBJ1-2,TRBD1,TRBV5-1,few,TGCGCCAGCAGTCCGGGGACAGGGGGCCGAAATGGCTACACCTTC,CASSPGTGGRNGYTF
TRBJ1-6,TRBD1,TRBV2,few,TGTGCCAGCGATACAGGGGGAAATTCACCCCTCCACTTT,CASDTGGNSPLHF
TRBJ2-2,-,TRBV5-1,many,TGCGCCAGCAGCTTGGCTGCGAACACCGGGGAGCTGTTTTTT,CASSLAANTGELFF
TRBJ1-2,-,TRBV20-1,few,TGCAGTGCTAGATCACGACGTGGCTACACCTTC,CSARSRRGYTF
TRBJ2-3,-,TRBV12-3/TRBV12-4,-,TGTGCCAGCAGTTTATCTGTCAGATCGGAGGCCGGATTTGCAGATACGCAGTATTTT,CASSLSVRSEAGFADTQYF
TRBJ1-4,TRBD1,TRBV7-8,-,TGTGCCAGCAGCCTAGGACAGGGGGGTGGTAATGAAAAACTGTTTTTT,CASSLGQGGGNEKLFF
TRBJ2-3,TRBD1,TRBV6-2/TRBV6-3,-,TGTGCCAGCAGGACAGGGGGAGATACGCAGTATTTT,CASRTGGDTQYF
TRBJ2-1,-,TRBV29-1,-,TGCAGCGTCACGGGACTTGTTGGTGAGCAGTTCTTC,CSVTGLVGEQFF
TRBJ2-2,-,TRBV7-2,-,TGTGCCAGCAGCTACAGGACCTCGAACACCGGGGAGCTGTTTTTT,CASSYRTSNTGELFF
TRBJ2-1,-,TRBV5-1,many,TGCGCCAGCAGCTCCCAGTTGATGGGGGGCGGAGACAATGAGCAGTTCTTC,CASSSQLMGGGDNEQFF
TRBJ2-3,-,TRBV20-1,few,TGCAGTGCCAGAACCGGGGGGCCTAGCACAGATACGCAGTATTTT,CSARTGGPSTDTQYF
TRBJ2-1,-,TRBV4-3,-,TGCGCCAGCAGCCAAGGAGAGTGGGGGGCCACCAATGAGCAGTTCTTC,CASSQGEWGATNEQFF
TRBJ1-6,-,TRBV7-9,-,TGTGCCAGCAGCTCTCAGGGGAAGGGCTCACCCCTCCACTTT,CASSSQGKGSPLHF